The rows below give T cell receptor beta chains drawn from one sample of a study of T-cell reconstitution after alpha-beta-depleted transplantation in children. TCRdb independently ran MiXCR on the PCR reads; one entry per CDR3 protein. The sample includes 120,000 or so distinct CDR3 sequences, 9% to 12% seen only once; the top ten take about 8.8%. The sample was PBMCs from the stem cell graft donor, taken from the stem cell graft. The receptor source for this set is a human donor who donated a stem cell graft to a child with acute lymphoblastic leukemia. CDR3s include the opening cysteine and the closing phenylalanine or tryptophan. D genes are given only for firm matches. Some rows have no size entry. The others give once, few or many, or a class for an expanded clone.

j_call clone_size cdr3_length v_call d_call cdr3_nt cdr3_aa
TRBJ1-3 many 15 TRBV14 . TGTGCCAGCAGCCAAGTCCAGGGACCTGGAAACACCATATATTTT CASSQVQGPGNTIYF
TRBJ2-7 many 13 TRBV11-2 . TGTGCCAGCAGCTTAGGGGGTTTCTACGAGCAGTACTTC CASSLGGFYEQYF
TRBJ1-2 many 14 TRBV12-3/TRBV12-4 TRBD1 TGTGCCAGCAGTTTAGGGCTGGGACAGTATGGCTACACCTTC CASSLGLGQYGYTF
TRBJ2-3 many 15 TRBV27 . TGTGCCAGCAGTTTCACAGGGATCGACACAGATACGCAGTATTTT CASSFTGIDTDTQYF
TRBJ2-1 many 15 TRBV5-1 TRBD1 TGCGCCAGCAGCTCAGGGACAGGGAATTACAATGAGCAGTTCTTC CASSSGTGNYNEQFF
TRBJ2-3 . 15 TRBV10-2 . TGCGCCAGCAGGCGGGGCCCGGGGCGCACAGATACGCAGTATTTT CASRRGPGRTDTQYF
TRBJ1-2 many 12 TRBV12-3/TRBV12-4 . TGTGCCAGCATGGGACGGAGCTATGGCTACACCTTC CASMGRSYGYTF
TRBJ2-3 many 11 TRBV29-1 . TGCAGCGTTGACAGCACAGATACGCAGTATTTT CSVDSTDTQYF
TRBJ2-1 . 12 TRBV20-1 . TGCAGTGCTTGGGAGCTAAACAATGAGCAGTTCTTC CSAWELNNEQFF
TRBJ2-4 many 16 TRBV15 TRBD1 TGTGCCACCAGCAGAACTCGGGGGACAGGGGGAAACATTCAGTACTTC CATSRTRGTGGNIQYF
TRBJ2-5 . 20 TRBV12-3/TRBV12-4 TRBD2 TGTGCCAGCTGCGGGGCCCCCCGGGGGCGGTCTAGCGGGGGTAGCGAGACCCAGTACTTC CASCGAPRGRSSGGSETQYF
TRBJ1-1 many 13 TRBV7-2 . TGTGCCAGCAGCGGAAAGGTGAACACTGAAGCTTTCTTT CASSGKVNTEAFF
TRBJ2-7 many 14 TRBV27 TRBD1 TGTGCCAGCAGTAAAGCAGGGGGCCCCTACGAGCAGTACTTC CASSKAGGPYEQYF
TRBJ2-5 many 15 TRBV10-3 . TGTGCCATCAGTGACCTAGCGAGGTTTGGAGAGACCCAGTACTTC CAISDLARFGETQYF
TRBJ2-3 many 16 TRBV4-3 . TGCGCCAGCAGCCAAGATCAGGAGGCTAGCACAGATACGCAGTATTTT CASSQDQEASTDTQYF
TRBJ1-1 many 11 TRBV29-1 . TGCAGCGTTGCGGGTCAGCTTGAAGCTTTCTTT CSVAGQLEAFF
TRBJ2-2 many 15 TRBV7-8 . TGTGCCAGCAGCTTAGCGGGACTCAACACCGGGGAGCTGTTTTTT CASSLAGLNTGELFF
TRBJ2-4 many 11 TRBV20-1 TRBD1 TGCAGGGGACAGGGTGGGAACATTCAGTACTTC CRGQGGNIQYF
TRBJ1-5 many 11 TRBV12-3/TRBV12-4 . TGTGCCAGCAGTCTAAATCAGCCCCAGCATTTT CASSLNQPQHF
TRBJ2-3 many 16 TRBV7-9 TRBD1 TGTGCCAGCAGCTTATTTGGGACAGGGGGCGAGAATACGCAGTATTTT CASSLFGTGGENTQYF
TRBJ1-5 many 14 TRBV12-3/TRBV12-4 . TGTGCCAGCAGTTTTGGGCAGTTCGGTCAGCCCCAGCATTTT CASSFGQFGQPQHF
TRBJ2-3 many 16 TRBV6-5 TRBD2 TGTGCCAGCAGTTACTCATACGGGGGGGGTAGGGGGACGCAGTATTTT CASSYSYGGGRGTQYF
TRBJ2-7 many 13 TRBV5-1 TRBD1 TGCGCCAGCAGCTTCGGGACAGGGGACGAGCAGTACTTC CASSFGTGDEQYF
TRBJ2-4 many 17 TRBV20-1 . TGCAGTGCTAGAGGGGACGCACGAGGCCTAGCCAAAAACATTCAGTACTTC CSARGDARGLAKNIQYF
TRBJ2-7 many 15 TRBV7-2 TRBD2 TGTGCCAGCAGCGCGGCTAGCGGGAGTCAGTACGAGCAGTACTTC CASSAASGSQYEQYF
TRBJ2-1 many 16 TRBV7-2 TRBD1 TGTGCCAGCAGTTCCTCTGTAGGGGACAGATACAATGAGCAGTTCTTC CASSSSVGDRYNEQFF
TRBJ1-2 many 15 TRBV5-1 . TGCGCCAGCAATGATAGGACGGGTATCGGTTATGGCTACACCTTC CASNDRTGIGYGYTF
TRBJ1-4 many 14 TRBV3-2 . TGTGCCAGCAGCCAAGAAAGGGGGCTTGAAAAACTGTTTTTT CASSQERGLEKLFF
TRBJ2-2 many 16 TRBV3-1 TRBD2 TGTGCCAGCAGCCAGGGGGGACTAGCGATTCCCGGGGAGCTGTTTTTT CASSQGGLAIPGELFF
TRBJ2-7 many 14 TRBV12-3/TRBV12-4 . TGTGCCAGCAGTCCGGACAGCCCCAGGTACGAGCAGTACTTC CASSPDSPRYEQYF
TRBJ2-1 many 20 TRBV20-1 TRBD2 TGCAGTGCTAGAGATCTGAGGACCGGGACTAGCGGGAACCTCGGTAATGAGCAGTTCTTC CSARDLRTGTSGNLGNEQFF
TRBJ2-2 many 17 TRBV18 . TGTGCCAGCTCACCAAGGAGCCCGACAGGGAACACCGGGGAGCTGTTTTTT CASSPRSPTGNTGELFF
TRBJ2-6 once 15 TRBV10-3 . TGTGCCATCAGCCTCAGGGTGCTAGGGGCCAACGTCCTGACTTTC CAISLRVLGANVLTF
TRBJ1-5 many 15 TRBV12-3/TRBV12-4 . TGTGCCAGCAGTTTAGGTATTTATAGCAATCAGCCCCAGCATTTT CASSLGIYSNQPQHF
TRBJ1-2 many 14 TRBV3-1 . TGTGCCAGCAGCCAGTCCCAGGGAAACTATGGCTACACCTTC CASSQSQGNYGYTF
TRBJ2-7 many 17 TRBV5-1 . TGCGCCAGCAGCTTGCCTTCGACAGGCCCATACTCCTACGAGCAGTACTTC CASSLPSTGPYSYEQYF
TRBJ1-2 many 15 TRBV5-6 . TGTGCCAGCAGCTTGAGATCGGACCCGGAGTATGGCTACACCTTC CASSLRSDPEYGYTF
TRBJ2-7 many 15 TRBV6-5 TRBD1 TGTGCCAGCAGTTACTCGATGGACAGGGGGCGCGAGCAGTACTTC CASSYSMDRGREQYF
TRBJ2-5 many 15 TRBV7-2 . TGTGCCAGCAGCGATGGCGGACAGATGGGGCAGACCCAGTACTTC CASSDGGQMGQTQYF
TRBJ2-5 few 16 TRBV7-8 TRBD2 TGTGCCAGCAGCCGCGGGGGGCAGGGGCGCGGGGAGACCCAGTACTTC CASSRGGQGRGETQYF
TRBJ2-3 many 16 TRBV27 TRBD2 TGTGCCAGCAGTTTATCGGGACTACTTAGCACAGATACGCAGTATTTT CASSLSGLLSTDTQYF
TRBJ2-7 many 14 TRBV7-2 . TGTGCCAGCAGCTTAGGCGGACCGGGTTACGAGCAGTACTTC CASSLGGPGYEQYF